These T cell receptor beta chains were read from a single sample in a study of blood T cell repertoires in COVID-19. Method: immunoSEQ multiplex PCR; TCRdb's copy keeps in-frame clones and lacks some. The sample shows about 250,000 clones, 85% to 90% of them seen only once. The sequenced sample was peripheral blood. These receptor sequences come from a woman between 40 and 55 years old who had recovered from COVID-19. Both conserved end residues are part of each CDR3. D genes are given only for firm matches.

.	TRBV24-1	16	TRBJ1-4	CATSDPNRRPNEKLFF
.	TRBV30	12	TRBJ1-4	CAWSRPGEKLFF
TRBD1	TRBV10-1	15	TRBJ1-1	CASSEWTGGITEAFF
.	TRBV10-3	14	TRBJ1-3	CAISAGAAGNTIYF
.	TRBV29-1	15	TRBJ2-3	CSTRTLRGGTDTQYF
TRBD1	TRBV10-2	16	TRBJ1-5	CASRPSDRGSNQPQHF
.	TRBV19	15	TRBJ2-2	CASSMVAAGTGELFF
.	TRBV9	15	TRBJ1-2	CASSGGGQASYGYTF
.	TRBV18	15	TRBJ2-1	CASSPTAGGSFEQFF
TRBD1	TRBV2	13	TRBJ1-6	CASRGQGSSPLHF
.	TRBV7-2	19	TRBJ1-6	CASSLVGAGLSSYNSPLHF
TRBD2	TRBV4-2	13	TRBJ2-7	CASSPASGIEQYF
.	TRBV12-5	15	TRBJ1-2	CASGLGARTDYGYTF
.	TRBV3-1/TRBV3-2	15	TRBJ1-2	CASSQGGGAVYGYTF
TRBD2	TRBV3-1/TRBV3-2	21	TRBJ2-1	CASSQLGGASGSSPTYNEQFF
TRBD1	TRBV9	14	TRBJ1-1	CASSADGQGPEAFF
.	TRBV3-1/TRBV3-2	13	TRBJ1-1	CASSQDRGTEAFF
.	TRBV9	14	TRBJ2-3	CASSVGAEAGAQYF
TRBD1	TRBV6-5	16	TRBJ1-1	CASSYSGQEGRPEAFF
.	TRBV7-2	13	TRBJ1-5	CASSQRGNQPQHF
.	TRBV30	15	TRBJ1-5	CAWTWGGSGNQPQHF
.	TRBV30	13	TRBJ1-2	CAWRAGLNYGYTF
TRBD2	TRBV29-1	13	TRBJ2-3	CSALAGGTDTQYF
.	TRBV9	15	TRBJ1-4	CASSPRTDRNEKLFF
TRBD2	TRBV7-2	13	TRBJ2-7	CAATRAGAYEQYF